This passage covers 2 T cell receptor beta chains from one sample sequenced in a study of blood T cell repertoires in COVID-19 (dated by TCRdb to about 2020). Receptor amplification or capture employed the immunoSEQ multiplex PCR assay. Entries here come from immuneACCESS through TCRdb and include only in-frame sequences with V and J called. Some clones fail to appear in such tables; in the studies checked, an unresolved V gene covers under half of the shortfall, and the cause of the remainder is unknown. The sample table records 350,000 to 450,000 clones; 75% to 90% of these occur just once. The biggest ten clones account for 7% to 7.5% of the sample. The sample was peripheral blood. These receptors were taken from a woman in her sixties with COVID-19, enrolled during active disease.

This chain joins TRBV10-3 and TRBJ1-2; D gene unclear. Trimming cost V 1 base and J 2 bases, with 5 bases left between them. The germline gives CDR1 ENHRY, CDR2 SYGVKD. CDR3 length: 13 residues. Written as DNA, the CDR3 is TGTGCCATCAGTGAGTTGACAAACTATGGCTACACCTTC. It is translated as CAISELTNYGYTF.

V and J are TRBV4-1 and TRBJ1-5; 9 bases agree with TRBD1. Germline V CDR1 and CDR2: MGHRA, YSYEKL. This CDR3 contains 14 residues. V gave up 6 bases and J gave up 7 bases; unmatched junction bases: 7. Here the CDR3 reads CASSLRDRDQPQHF. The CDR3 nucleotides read TGCGCCAGCAGTCTCCGGGACAGGGACCAGCCCCAGCATTTT.